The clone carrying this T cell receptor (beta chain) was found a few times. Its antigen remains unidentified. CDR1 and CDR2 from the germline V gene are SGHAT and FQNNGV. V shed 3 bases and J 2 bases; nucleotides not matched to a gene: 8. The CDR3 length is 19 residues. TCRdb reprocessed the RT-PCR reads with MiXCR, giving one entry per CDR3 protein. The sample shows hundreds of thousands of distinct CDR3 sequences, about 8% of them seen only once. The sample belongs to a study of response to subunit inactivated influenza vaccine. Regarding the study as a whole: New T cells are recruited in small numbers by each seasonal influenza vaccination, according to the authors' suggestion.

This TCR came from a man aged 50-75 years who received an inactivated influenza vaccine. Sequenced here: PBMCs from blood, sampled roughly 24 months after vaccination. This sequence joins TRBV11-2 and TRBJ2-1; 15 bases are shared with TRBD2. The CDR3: CASSFRTSGGAMTYNEQFF. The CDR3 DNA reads TGTGCCAGCAGCTTCCGGACTAGCGGGGGGGCAATGACCTACAATGAGCAGTTCTTC.